The 21 T cell receptor beta chains below come from one sample, sequenced in a study of blood T cell repertoires in COVID-19 (dated by TCRdb to about 2020). To prepare the library, the immunoSEQ multiplex PCR assay was applied. As stored in TCRdb, this immuneACCESS dataset retains in-frame rearrangements with V and J assigned. A fraction of the clones does not appear; measured against another copy, unresolved V genes explain less than half of the discrepancy, and the remainder lacks a known reason. Counted in this sample were approximately 160,000 clones; about 86% of them appeared once. The biggest ten clones account for about 7.3% of the sample. The sequenced material came from peripheral blood. These receptors originate from a man aged 50-60 years with active or convalescent COVID-19.

CDR3 DNA: TGTGCCAGCATTGGGACAGAAGGCAGCTATGGCTACACCTTC. Its translation: CASIGTEGSYGYTF. This sequence joins TRBV6-5 and TRBJ1-2, with 7 positions matching TRBD1. CDR1 and CDR2 from the germline V gene are MNHEY and SVGAGI. This CDR3 has 14 residues. The trim removed 7 bases at V and 4 bases at J, leaving 9 bases unmatched.

Only a few counts were recorded for this clone. The chain recombines TRBV5-4 with TRBJ2-7; 15 nucleotides align to TRBD2. With 5 bases clipped from V and 2 bases from J, the junction kept 5 bases outside the gene matches. The germline CDR1 and CDR2 sequences are SGHNT and YYREEE (reference sequence). This CDR3 is 16 amino acids long. The CDR3 is CASSLGLAGGAYEQYF. In DNA form, the CDR3 reads TGTGCCAGCAGTCTCGGACTAGCGGGAGGGGCCTACGAGCAGTACTTC. Using reference TRBV5-4 and TRBJ2-7 for the parts outside the CDR3, the full variable domain is ETGVTQSPTHLIKTRGQQVTLRCSSQSGHNTVSWYQQALGQGPQFIFQYYREEENGRGNFPPRFSGLQFPNYSSELNVNALELDDSALYLCASSLGLAGGAYEQYFGPGTRLTVT.

The V gene is TRBV6-6, the J gene TRBJ2-7; 9 bases align to TRBD1. The CDR3 has 15 residues. Unmatched junction bases numbered 4, after V lost 1 base and J lost 3 bases. Germline assignment: CDR1 MNHNY and CDR2 SVGAGI (reference sequence). CDR3 coding DNA: TGTGCCAGCAGTTACTATAACAGGGGGCTCTACGAGCAGTACTTC. Its protein product is CASSYYNRGLYEQYF.

This chain connects TRBV14 to TRBJ1-1, with 7 bases aligning to TRBD1. Germline V CDR1 and CDR2: SGHDN, FVKESK. CDR3 length equals 16 residues. V shed 4 bases and J 5 bases; nucleotides not matched to a gene: 13. CDR3 sequence: CASSLLTDRLETEAFF. The CDR3 DNA follows: TGTGCCAGCAGCCTACTTACGGACAGGCTCGAGACTGAAGCTTTCTTT.

The chain is built from TRBV27 and TRBJ2-3; TRBD2 matches 10 bases. Losses at the gene ends were 6 bases for V and 3 bases for J; bases not matched to a gene: 6. CDR1 and CDR2 from the germline V gene are MNHEY and SMNVEV (reference sequence). The CDR3 is 15 amino acids. The CDR3 spells CASRPLAGATDTQYF. In DNA form, the CDR3 reads TGTGCCAGCAGGCCCCTAGCGGGAGCGACAGATACGCAGTATTTT.

V is TRBV7-3 and J is TRBJ2-3, with D possibly TRBD1 on 6 matching bases. The V end was cut by 2 bases, the J end by 2 bases, with 14 bases between. The CDR3 is made up of 16 amino acids. Germline V lookup: CDR1 SGHTA, CDR2 FQGTGA. The CDR3 nucleotides read TGTGCCAGCAGCTTATTAGGGGGACGAGACACAGATACGCAGTATTTT. Translating gives CASSLLGGRDTDTQYF.

J is TRBJ1-1 and V is TRBV6-2 or TRBV6-3; 7 bases align to TRBD1. The CDR3 length is 17 residues. Germline V gene data show CDR1 as MNHEY and CDR2 as SVGEGT. V shed 5 bases, J shed 5 bases, and the junction held 17 bases outside the gene matches. The CDR3 loop reads CASSAGLDRVLLTEAFF. The CDR3 DNA reads as TGTGCCAGCAGTGCCGGGCTCGACAGGGTTTTGTTAACTGAAGCTTTCTTT.

The rearrangement uses TRBV7-2 and TRBJ1-5, with D hard to call. CDR1 SGHTA and CDR2 FQGNSA come from the germline V gene. This CDR3 comprises 14 residues. V was shortened by 1 base and J by 9 bases, with 13 bases between the two germline ends. CDR3 amino acids: CASSLEDLRGPQHF. DNA for the CDR3: TGTGCCAGCAGCTTAGAGGACCTCCGGGGGCCCCAGCATTTT.

The V call is TRBV7-2, the J call TRBJ1-2, with 7 nucleotides matching TRBD1. Germline lookup yields CDR1 SGHTA and CDR2 FQGNSA. This CDR3 spans 13 amino acids. The trim removed 5 bases at V and 5 bases at J, leaving 5 bases unmatched. CDR3 amino acids: CASSPGQLYGYTF. DNA of the CDR3: TGTGCCAGCAGCCCGGGACAGCTATATGGCTACACCTTC.

The chain combines TRBV6-2 or TRBV6-3 with TRBJ1-1; D gene uncertain. CDR1 is MNHEY, CDR2 SVGEGT, per germline. Trimming removed 0 bases at V and 10 bases at J, with 6 bases between. The CDR3 consists of 11 residues. The CDR3 nucleotides read TGTGCCAGCAGTTACTCGAGTAGAGCTTTCTTT. This encodes CASSYSSRAFF.

The chain has TRBV7-9 and TRBJ2-1; the match to TRBD2 covers 10 bases. The germline V gene encodes CDR1 SEHNR and CDR2 FQNEAQ (reference sequence). The trim removed 3 bases at V and 9 bases at J, leaving 5 bases unmatched. The CDR3 extends over 14 amino acids. CDR3 amino acids: CASSLLAGAGEQFF. CDR3 in DNA: TGTGCCAGCAGCTTGCTAGCGGGAGCTGGTGAGCAGTTCTTC.

The chain joins TRBV18 to TRBJ2-6; TRBD1 agrees at 8 bases. The CDR3 has 16 amino acids. Germline V gene data show CDR1 as KGHSH and CDR2 as LQKENI. The V and J ends lost 4 bases and 0 bases, in that order; junction bases with no gene match: 2. The CDR3 is CASSRQGSSGANVLTF. CDR3 DNA sequence: TGTGCCAGCTCACGACAGGGGAGCTCTGGGGCCAACGTCCTGACTTTC.

This chain links TRBV2 with TRBJ1-4; 7 bases line up with TRBD1. Germline-derived CDR1 and CDR2 are SNHLY and FYNNEI. The V gene end was trimmed by 4 bases and the J gene end by 8 bases; junction bases not matched to a gene: 10. The CDR3 runs to 15 residues. The CDR3: CASSGAGGSIEKLFF. CDR3 nucleotide sequence: TGTGCCAGCAGTGGGGCAGGGGGAAGCATCGAAAAACTGTTTTTT.

CDR3 in amino acids: CSAGGTDTQYF. CDR3 nucleotide sequence: TGCAGCGCCGGAGGCACAGATACGCAGTATTTT. This sequence joins TRBV29-1 and TRBJ2-3, with D unclear. This CDR3 contains 11 residues. The V end was cut by 7 bases, the J end by 1 base, with 6 bases between. Per germline, CDR1 SQVTM and CDR2 ANQGSEA.

The gene calls are TRBV4-2 and TRBJ1-5; D ambiguous. The CDR3 has 12 residues. Germline CDR1 and CDR2: LGHNA and YNFKEQ. V was trimmed by 1 base and J by 13 bases, leaving 11 bases between them. The CDR3: CASSQVGLEQHF. CDR3 coding DNA: TGTGCCAGCAGCCAAGTGGGCCTCGAGCAGCATTTT.

The chain links TRBV6-6 to TRBJ2-4, with a tentative D call TRBD2 (6 bases). The CDR3 runs 15 residues. Trimming took off 8 bases at V and 3 bases at J, with 17 bases between the two ends. Germline V CDR1 and CDR2: MNHNY, SVGAGI (reference sequence). In DNA, the CDR3 is TGTGCCAGCCCTCCAAGCAAGGGAGGCAAAAACATTCAGTACTTC. Encoded protein: CASPPSKGGKNIQYF.

V usage is TRBV27 and J usage is TRBJ1-2; no firm D call. There are 14 residues in the CDR3. Per the germline V gene, CDR1 is MNHEY and CDR2 is SMNVEV (reference sequence). Trimming left V 2 bases short and J 4 bases short, with 11 bases between. CDR3 sequence (DNA): TGTGCCAGCAGTTTAGCAGGTACTCGCTATGGCTACACCTTC. This sequence encodes CASSLAGTRYGYTF.

The chain has TRBV18 and TRBJ2-1; 12 nucleotides align to TRBD2. This CDR3 is built from 17 residues. Looked up from germline, CDR1 is KGHSH and CDR2 is LQKENI. V trimming: 2 bases; J trimming: 7 bases; junction bases outside the gene matches: 9. The CDR3 DNA follows: TGTGCCAGCTCACCAAAGACTAGCGGGAGTTTGGGGAATGAGCAGTTCTTC. Translation: CASSPKTSGSLGNEQFF.

This clone was seen once. The rearrangement links TRBV4-3 to TRBJ2-1; TRBD2 agrees at 7 bases. Losses at the gene ends were 6 bases for V and 0 bases for J; bases not matched to a gene: 8. The CDR3 contains 16 residues. The germline CDR1 and CDR2 sequences are LGHNA and YSLEER. CDR3 sequence: CASSGKASGSYNEQFF. CDR3 DNA sequence: TGCGCCAGCAGTGGTAAAGCTAGCGGCTCCTACAATGAGCAGTTCTTC.

This clone was counted once. J is TRBJ2-3 and V is TRBV4-3; 9 nucleotides align to TRBD2. Germline CDR1 LGHNA, CDR2 YSLEER. CDR3 length: 19 residues. V was clipped by 1 base and J by 2 bases; unmatched bases: 13. CDR3 protein: CASSQGTAGGLRITDTQYF. CDR3 nucleotide sequence: TGCGCCAGCAGCCAAGGTACAGCGGGGGGTCTCCGAATCACAGATACGCAGTATTTT.

The chain uses TRBV2 and TRBJ2-3; D call uncertain. This CDR3 contains 14 residues. Trimming stripped 5 bases from V and 6 bases from J, with 15 bases between. Germline assignment: CDR1 SNHLY and CDR2 FYNNEI. The CDR3 nucleotides are TGTGCCAGCAGTCTAGGCACAAAATCGGATACGCAGTATTTT. Translated: CASSLGTKSDTQYF.